The 12 T cell receptor beta chains in this list originate from one sample, sequenced in a study of OX40 agonist ivuxolimab in advanced cancers. The protocol was immunoSEQ multiplex PCR, while the TCRdb copy is restricted to in-frame clones and leaves out a portion. The sample has tens of thousands of clones; approximately 90% are singletons. This specimen consisted of CD4+ or CD8+ T cells sorted from blood, obtained in a trial of the OX40 agonist ivuxolimab. These receptors all stem from an adult with an advanced solid tumor such as melanoma, head and neck, liver or kidney cancer.

This chain joins TRBV5-1 and TRBJ2-5, with 13 bases lining up with TRBD2. The germline CDR1 and CDR2 sequences are SGHRS and YFSETQ. J gave up 5 bases and V 4 bases, and 2 bases lay outside the gene matches. The CDR3 totals 14 residues. In DNA form, the CDR3 reads TGCGCCAGCAGCGGGACTAGCGGGGTCGAGACCCAGTACTTC. It encodes CASSGTSGVETQYF.

This CDR3 reads CASSPTGAGMAYEQYF. The CDR3 DNA sequence: TGCGCCAGCAGCCCGACAGGCGCCGGGATGGCCTACGAGCAGTACTTC. The genes are TRBV5-1 and TRBJ2-7; tentative D call: TRBD1 (6 bases). The germline gives CDR1 SGHRS, CDR2 YFSETQ. The ends were cut back, 4 bases at V and 2 bases at J, with 19 bases in the middle. The CDR3 is 16 amino acids.

This clone has a single count. The chain links TRBV27 to TRBJ2-7; tentatively, D is TRBD1 or TRBD2 (5 bases each). The CDR3 has 15 residues. Germline-derived CDR1 and CDR2 are MNHEY and SMNVEV (reference sequence). V was shortened by 4 bases and J by 2 bases, with 15 bases between the two germline ends. This CDR3 reads CASSSHFRGAYEQYF. CDR3 nucleotide sequence: TGTGCCAGCAGTTCCCATTTTCGGGGCGCCTACGAGCAGTACTTC.

The chain is built from TRBV9 and TRBJ1-2, with 11 bases aligning to TRBD1. Trimming took 3 bases from V and 11 from J; bases not matched to a gene: 12. From germline, CDR1 is SGDLS and CDR2 YYNGEE. The CDR3 sequence is 15 residues long. The CDR3 DNA reads TGTGCCAGCAGCGGAACGGGACAGGGGGGAGGTGGGTACACCTTC. Its protein product is CASSGTGQGGGGYTF.

This sequence joins TRBV5-1 and TRBJ2-7, with 12 positions matching TRBD2. Per germline, CDR1 SGHRS and CDR2 YFSETQ. V lost 4 bases, J lost 4 bases, and 3 bases stayed unmatched. The CDR3 has 14 amino acids. CDR3 DNA sequence: TGCGCCAGCAGCCCGACTAGCGGGAGTTACGAGCAGTACTTC. This codes for CASSPTSGSYEQYF.

This rearrangement joins TRBV2 to TRBJ1-5; 7 bases align to TRBD1. The CDR3 extends over 14 amino acids. The germline V gene encodes CDR1 SNHLY and CDR2 FYNNEI. Trimming at V came to 2 bases and at J to 5 bases, leaving 3 bases not matched to a gene. The CDR3 loop reads CASSEWQGDQPQHF. CDR3 in DNA: TGTGCCAGCAGTGAATGGCAGGGGGATCAGCCCCAGCATTTT.

This clone showed up just once. This chain joins TRBV27 and TRBJ1-6, with 7 bases aligning to TRBD1. CDR1 and CDR2 (germline): MNHEY, SMNVEV (reference sequence). V lost 4 bases, J lost 6 bases, and 6 bases stayed unmatched. This CDR3 has 15 residues. Here the CDR3 reads CASSSGQSPNSPLHF. As DNA, the CDR3 is TGTGCCAGCAGTTCGGGACAGTCCCCTAATTCACCCCTCCACTTT.

In its sample, this clone was seen once. CDR3 nucleotides: TGTGCCAGCAGCTCGGCGACGATTGGGTTACAAGAGACCCAGTACTTC. Its protein is CASSSATIGLQETQYF. The V call is TRBV11-2, the J call TRBJ2-5; D ambiguous. Deletions cut 4 bases from V and 2 bases from J, with 17 bases between. Germline V gene lookup returns CDR1 SGHAT and CDR2 FQNNGV. This CDR3 spans 16 amino acids.

The gene calls are TRBV7-9 and TRBJ1-2; D remains unclear. The CDR3 length is 14 residues. Germline values: CDR1 SEHNR, CDR2 FQNEAQ (reference sequence). V lost 1 base, J lost 2 bases, and 8 bases lay in between. CDR3: CASSLVTPNYGYTF. The CDR3 bases are TGTGCCAGCAGCTTAGTGACACCCAACTATGGCTACACCTTC.

Sample share makes this clone medium-sized. J is TRBJ1-2 and V is TRBV28, with D perhaps matching TRBD1 (5 bases). The CDR3 is made up of 13 amino acids. Germline lookup yields CDR1 MDHEN and CDR2 SYDVKM. V lost 8 bases, J lost 3 bases, and 13 bases lay in between. The CDR3 bases are TGTGCCAGCCACTCCGGGACCGACTATGGCTACACCTTC. Translation: CASHSGTDYGYTF.

The chain recombines TRBV7-3 with TRBJ1-1, with D possibly being TRBD1 (5 bases). Per germline, CDR1 SGHTA and CDR2 FQGTGA. This CDR3 is built from 15 residues. Between the trimmed V and J ends, which lost 3 bases and 1 base, there was a span of 12 bases. The CDR3 DNA reads as TGTGCCAGCAGCTTTGACAGCCAAAGGAACACTGAAGCTTTCTTT. Its translation: CASSFDSQRNTEAFF.

The chain uses TRBV6-1 and TRBJ1-6, with TRBD1 as a possible D gene (6 bases). The CDR3 has 15 residues. Germline lookup yields CDR1 MNHNS and CDR2 SASEGT. The V gene lost 8 bases and the J gene lost 0 bases, with 11 bases spanning the gap. CDR3 protein: CASQTGSSYNSPLHF. In nucleotides, the CDR3 is TGTGCCAGCCAAACAGGGAGCTCCTATAATTCACCCCTCCACTTT.